The 21 T cell receptor beta chains below all came from one sample that was sequenced in a study of lung T cells in sarcoidosis with Löfgren's syndrome (dated by TCRdb to about 2017). Sequencing took place on an Illumina MiSeq. TCRdb passed the public sequencing reads through fastp at Q25 and MiXCR, retaining productive beta sequences. Identical CDR3 proteins give one entry, which carries the most common genes and DNA. For this sample the table gives about 21,000 distinct CDR3 sequences, of which 20% to 25% were detected only once. The biggest ten clones account for around 4.1% of the sample. The sequenced material came from CD4+ T cells from PBMCs. These receptors were taken from a human donor with sarcoidosis (Löfgren's syndrome or another form), or a control subject (not recorded which).

Concerning this clonotype: A much larger clone differs from this one at a single base, so this may be a read error. V and J are TRBV9 and TRBJ2-3; the D is unclear. CDR3 length: 13 amino acids. Per the germline V gene, CDR1 is SGDLS and CDR2 is YYNGEE. The CDR3 sequence is CASSVQAYDTQCF. CDR3 coding DNA: TGTGCCAGCAGCGTACAAGCCTACGATACGCAGTGTTTT.

Concerning this clonotype: Compared with germline, one end of the junction differs, possibly owing to a read error. The rearrangement joins TRBV4-1 to TRBJ2-3; D is undetermined. Looked up from germline, CDR1 is MGHRA and CDR2 is YSYEKL. The CDR3 totals 17 residues. The CDR3 loop reads CASSQVKETPHTDTRYF. The CDR3, as DNA: TGCGCCAGCAGCCAAGTGAAGGAAACTCCTCACACAGATACGCGGTATTTT.

A remark on this clonotype: Since a much larger clone is just one base distant, this may be a read error. V usage is TRBV5-1 and J usage is TRBJ1-1; possible D gene TRBD1, 5 bases. The CDR3 spans 14 residues. CDR1 and CDR2 from the germline V gene are SGHRS and YFSETQ. As DNA, the CDR3 is TGCACCAGCAGATCGACCGGGACCGGCACTGAAGCTTTCTTT. Translated, it gives CTSRSTGTGTEAFF.

This clonotype was counted ten times or more. The chain couples TRBV7-6 to TRBJ2-1; D gene ambiguous. CDR3 length: 12 amino acids. V was clipped by 8 bases and J by 0 bases, with 5 bases between them. CDR1 is SGHVS and CDR2 is FNYEAQ in the germline V gene. In DNA, the CDR3 is TGTGCCAGCGGGCCCTCCTACAATGAGCAGTTCTTC. Protein sequence: CASGPSYNEQFF.

This clonotype was picked up many times. The chain links TRBV28 to TRBJ2-7; weak D call: TRBD1 (5 bases). The V gene lost 2 bases and the J gene lost 4 bases, with 18 bases spanning the gap. Germline CDR1 reads MDHEN; CDR2 reads SYDVKM. This CDR3 has 16 amino acids. The CDR3: CASSLPRGRPSYEQYF. The CDR3 coding sequence is TGTGCCAGCAGTTTACCTAGGGGCCGACCCTCTTACGAGCAGTACTTC.

To note about this clonotype: An end of the junction does not agree with germline; a read error may underlie this. The chain is built from TRBV20-1 and TRBJ2-2, with a possible D match to TRBD2 (5 bases). The CDR3 covers 16 residues. Germline V lookup: CDR1 DFQATT, CDR2 SNEGSKA (reference sequence). The DNA for the CDR3 is TGCAGTGCTAGAAAAAACGGGCCAGCTGACACCGGGAAGCTGTTTTTT. Translation: CSARKNGPADTGKLFF.

This clonotype was observed many times. J is TRBJ1-1 and V is TRBV19, with D possibly being TRBD1 (5 bases). Trimming shortened V by 4 bases and J by 0 bases, and 12 bases separated the two germline ends. Germline CDR1 reads LNHDA; CDR2 reads SQIVND (reference sequence). CDR3 size: 15 residues. CDR3 loop: CASSTSTVLNTEAFF. The CDR3 DNA is TGTGCCAGTAGTACCTCGACAGTCTTGAACACTGAAGCTTTCTTT.

In its sample, this clonotype ranks as medium-sized (0.01 to 0.1%). This chain uses TRBV6-1 with TRBJ2-3, with D maybe TRBD1 (5 bases). With 5 bases removed from V and 3 bases from J, the gap between germline ends came to 9 bases. CDR3 length: 13 residues. The germline CDR1 and CDR2 sequences are MNHNS and SASEGT. CDR3 residues: CASSFRTTDTQYF. CDR3 nucleotide sequence: TGTGCCAGCAGTTTTCGGACAACAGATACGCAGTATTTT.

V and J are TRBV20-1 and TRBJ2-5; 8 nucleotides match TRBD2. V dropped 2 bases and J dropped 5; count of bases not matched to a gene: 13. CDR3 length equals 16 residues. The V gene's germline CDR1 is DFQATT and CDR2 SNEGSKA (reference sequence). The CDR3 coding sequence is TGCAGTGCTAGATTAAGGGCGGGGGGAGCCCATGAGACCCAGTACTTC. It is translated as CSARLRAGGAHETQYF.

This clonotype was seen just once. Given a much more abundant clone one base away, this may be a read error. J is TRBJ2-3 and V is TRBV5-4; 9 bases are a match to TRBD2. This CDR3 contains 15 residues. The germline CDR1 and CDR2 sequences are SGHNT and YYREEE (reference sequence). The CDR3 loop is CTSSFAGGPSDTQYF. In DNA, the CDR3 is TGTACCAGCAGCTTCGCGGGAGGGCCATCAGATACGCAGTATTTT.

Ten or more counts support this clonotype. V is TRBV29-1 and J is TRBJ1-2, with D hard to call. The CDR3 extends over 14 amino acids. The germline V and J ends were trimmed by 1 base and 2 bases, with 11 bases remaining between them. Germline CDR1 SQVTM, CDR2 ANQGSEA. DNA of the CDR3: TGCAGCGTTGAAGGGCCGAGATTCAACTATGGCTACACCTTC. It translates to CSVEGPRFNYGYTF.

This clonotype has ten or more counts. The chain employs TRBV29-1 and TRBJ2-1, with a weak D call TRBD2 (7 bases). Germline V CDR1 and CDR2: SQVTM, ANQGSEA. Trimming took off 6 bases at V and 5 bases at J, with 14 bases between the two ends. The CDR3 runs 13 residues. The CDR3 loop is CSVEGGPDNEQFF. The CDR3 DNA reads as TGCAGCGTAGAGGGGGGGCCGGACAATGAGCAGTTCTTC.

This clonotype was seen more than once but under ten times. This chain joins TRBV7-2 and TRBJ2-5, with 7 bases fitting TRBD2. V was pared by 5 bases and J by 2 bases, with 8 bases of the junction left unmatched. The CDR3 extends over 15 amino acids. The germline V gene encodes CDR1 SGHTA and CDR2 FQGNSA. The CDR3 reads CASSRQGGLQETQYF. CDR3 sequence (DNA): TGTGCCAGCAGCCGGCAGGGAGGGCTGCAAGAGACCCAGTACTTC.

This clonotype appeared a few times. A read error may explain this, as a much larger clone is one base away. The J gene is TRBJ2-7, the V gene TRBV28, with a tentative D call TRBD2 (5 bases). The CDR3 spans 14 residues. Germline V lookup: CDR1 MDHEN, CDR2 SYDVKM. The germline V and J ends were trimmed by 5 bases and 5 bases, with 16 bases remaining between them. CDR3 amino acids: CASSGSGLGHEQYF. The DNA of the CDR3 is TGTGCCAGCAGTGGGTCGGGATTAGGGCACGAGCAGTACTTC.

Relative to its sample, this clonotype is medium-sized. This chain joins TRBV15 and TRBJ2-5; a weak D match, TRBD2 (5 bases). This CDR3 is built from 14 residues. Germline assignment: CDR1 LNHNV and CDR2 YYDKDF (reference sequence). Deletions cut 1 base from V and 2 bases from J, with 8 bases between. The CDR3 region is CATSRGTVQETQYF. CDR3 DNA sequence: TGTGCCACCAGCAGAGGGACTGTACAAGAGACCCAGTACTTC.

Turning to this clonotype: This may stem from a read error, because a much larger clone lies one nucleotide away. The rearrangement links TRBV4-2 to TRBJ2-5; a weak D match, TRBD2 (5 bases). Germline CDR1 is LGHNA and CDR2 is YNFKEQ. This CDR3 spans 14 amino acids. The chain's CDR3 is CASSAQRVGETLYF. The DNA for the CDR3 is TGTGCCAGCAGCGCACAGAGGGTGGGAGAGACCCTGTACTTC.

Notes on this clonotype: With a much larger clone just one base away, this may be a read error. The chain links TRBV28 to TRBJ2-3; 15 positions agree with TRBD2. Per the germline V gene, CDR1 is MDHEN and CDR2 is SYDVKM. The CDR3 is 17 residues long. J gave up 4 bases and V 5 bases, and 7 bases lay outside the gene matches. The CDR3 reads CASSNPGLAGGADTQYF. The CDR3 region has the DNA TGTGCCAGCAGTAACCCGGGACTAGCGGGGGGAGCAGATACGCAGTATTTT.

This clonotype is labeled as medium-sized. The rearrangement links TRBV28 to TRBJ2-3; D ambiguous. CDR3 size: 15 residues. Trimming cost V 1 base and J 4 bases, with 12 bases left between them. The germline CDR1 and CDR2 sequences are MDHEN and SYDVKM. DNA of the CDR3: TGTGCCAGCAGTTTATCACGGGCCGAATCAGATACGCAGTATTTT. Protein sequence: CASSLSRAESDTQYF.

In this sample, this clonotype turned up many times. The J gene is TRBJ2-1, the V gene TRBV28, with 8 bases fitting TRBD2. The CDR3 length is 15 residues. V shed 4 bases, J shed 3 bases, and the junction held 5 bases outside the gene matches. Per germline, CDR1 MDHEN and CDR2 SYDVKM. CDR3 sequence: CASSSLSGNYNEQFF. The CDR3 region has the DNA TGTGCCAGCAGTTCCCTTAGCGGGAACTACAATGAGCAGTTCTTC.

This clonotype was seen at least ten times. The chain uses TRBV29-1 and TRBJ2-7, with 11 nucleotides matching TRBD2. Looked up from germline, CDR1 is SQVTM and CDR2 is ANQGSEA. CDR3 length: 14 amino acids. The V and J ends lost 7 bases and 5 bases, in that order; junction bases with no gene match: 10. CDR3 loop: CSAQLAGAGNEQYF. CDR3 coding DNA: TGCAGCGCCCAACTAGCGGGAGCGGGGAACGAGCAGTACTTC.

With regard to this clonotype: A read error is likely, as this CDR3 ends without the conserved phenylalanine or tryptophan. The chain carries TRBV10-1 and TRBJ2-1, with 8 bases fitting TRBD2. In germline, CDR1 is WNHNN, CDR2 SYGVQD (reference sequence). The CDR3 runs 16 residues. CDR3 bases: TGTGCCAGCAGTATAGGACTAACGGGAGGGCCGAGTGAGCAGTTCTCC. Translation gives CASSIGLTGGPSEQFS.